This T cell receptor (beta chain) was sequenced during a study of blood T cell repertoires in COVID-19. The wider study: Acute-phase and convalescent COVID-19 samples originated in the United States, Italy and Spain. The cDNA or gDNA used as material had been derived from T cells, B-cell-depleted T cells, or PBMCs.

Germline CDR1 is SGHTA and CDR2 is FQGNSA. Trimming left V 2 bases short and J 4 bases short, with 14 bases between. The CDR3 runs to 16 residues. Method: immunoSEQ multiplex PCR; TCRdb's copy keeps in-frame clones and lacks some. The table shows 250,000 to 350,000 clones, with 86% occurring only once. This chain joins TRBV7-2 and TRBJ2-2; tentative D call: TRBD1 (5 bases). The sample comprised peripheral blood. The TCR was taken from a woman under 40 with active or convalescent COVID-19. The CDR3 here is CASSLPVLTATGELFF. CDR3 nucleotide sequence: TGTGCCAGCAGCTTACCCGTGCTGACAGCCACCGGGGAGCTGTTTTTT.